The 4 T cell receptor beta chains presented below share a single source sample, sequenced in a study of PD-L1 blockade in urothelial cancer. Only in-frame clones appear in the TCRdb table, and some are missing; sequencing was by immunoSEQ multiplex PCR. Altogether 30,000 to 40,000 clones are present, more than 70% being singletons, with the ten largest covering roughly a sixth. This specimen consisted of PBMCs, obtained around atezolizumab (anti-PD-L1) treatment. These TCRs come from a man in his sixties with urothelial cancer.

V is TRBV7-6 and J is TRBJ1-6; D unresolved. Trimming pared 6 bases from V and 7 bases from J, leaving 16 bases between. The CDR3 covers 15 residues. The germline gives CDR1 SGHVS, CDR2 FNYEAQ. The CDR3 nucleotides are TGTGCCAGCAGAGCTAACACCGGGGTGAATTCACCCCTCCACTTT. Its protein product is CASRANTGVNSPLHF.

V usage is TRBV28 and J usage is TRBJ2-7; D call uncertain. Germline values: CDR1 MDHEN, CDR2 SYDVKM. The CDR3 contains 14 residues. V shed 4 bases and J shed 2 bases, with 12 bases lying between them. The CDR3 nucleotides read TGTGCCAGCAGTTCCTTTAGCAATCCCTACGAGCAGTACTTC. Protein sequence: CASSSFSNPYEQYF.

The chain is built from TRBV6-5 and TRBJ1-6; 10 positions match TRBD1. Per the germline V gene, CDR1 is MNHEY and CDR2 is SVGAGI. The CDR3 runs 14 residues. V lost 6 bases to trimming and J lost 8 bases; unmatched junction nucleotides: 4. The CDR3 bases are TGTGCCAGCAGGAGGACAGGGGGGGATTCACCCCTCCACTTT. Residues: CASRRTGGDSPLHF.

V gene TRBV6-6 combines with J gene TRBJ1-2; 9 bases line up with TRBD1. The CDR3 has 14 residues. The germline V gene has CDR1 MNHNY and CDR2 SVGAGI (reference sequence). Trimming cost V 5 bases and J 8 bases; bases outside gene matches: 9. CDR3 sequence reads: CASSRAGTGMGYTF. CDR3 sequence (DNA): TGTGCCAGCAGTAGAGCCGGGACAGGGATGGGCTACACCTTC.